Presented here are 23 T cell receptor beta chains from one specimen sequenced in a study of control samples from healthy donors and cancer patients. Here immunoSEQ multiplex PCR was the method, and the copy in TCRdb shows in-frame clones only, minus some. The sample records 150,000 or so clones, about 90% being singletons. Sequencing was carried out using blood. These receptors were taken from a man between 18 and 29 years old in good health.

This clone was found a few times. This chain links TRBV19 with TRBJ1-1, with TRBD1 as a possible D gene (6 bases). CDR1 and CDR2 (germline): LNHDA, SQIVND (reference sequence). This CDR3 has 14 amino acids. V was trimmed by 10 bases and J by 0 bases, leaving 15 bases between them. CDR3 nucleotide sequence: TGTGCCACCCATCCAGGGGACATGAACACTGAAGCTTTCTTT. Translating gives CATHPGDMNTEAFF.

This clone occurred a few times. The V and J genes are TRBV30 and TRBJ1-5; D uncertain. The ends were cut back, 1 base at V and 0 bases at J, with 19 bases in the middle. CDR1 is GTSNPN, CDR2 SVGIG, per germline (reference sequence). The CDR3 runs 18 residues. The CDR3 loop is CAWSAPDRGQLSNQPQHF. CDR3 bases: TGTGCCTGGAGTGCCCCAGATCGAGGTCAGCTTAGCAATCAGCCCCAGCATTTT.

The rearrangement links TRBV2 to TRBJ1-2; D perhaps matches TRBD1 (6 bases). Germline CDR1 SNHLY, CDR2 FYNNEI. This CDR3 contains 12 residues. V was trimmed by 8 bases and J by 8 bases, leaving 15 bases between them. The CDR3 loop reads CASGRGRGGYTF. The CDR3 coding sequence is TGTGCCAGCGGAAGGGGCAGGGGCGGCTACACCTTC.

On this clone: Compared with germline, one end of the junction differs, possibly owing to a read error. This CDR3 reads CASTQDASGGRGQYF. Here the CDR3 DNA reads TGTGCCAGCACCCAAGACGCTAGCGGGGGACGGGGGCAGTACTTC. This chain links TRBV3-1 (or the pseudogene TRBV3-2) with TRBJ2-7; 10 positions agree with TRBD2. Germline CDR1 LGHDT, CDR2 YNNKEL (reference sequence). CDR3 length: 15 residues.

V gene TRBV28 combines with J gene TRBJ2-4; TRBD2 matches at 8 bases. The V and J ends lost 5 bases and 5 bases, in that order; junction bases with no gene match: 8. CDR3 size: 15 residues. The germline V gene has CDR1 MDHEN and CDR2 SYDVKM. This chain's CDR3 is CASSAPGLEQNIQYF. The CDR3 coding sequence is TGTGCCAGCAGTGCCCCGGGACTAGAACAAAACATTCAGTACTTC.

This clone was recorded once. V and J are TRBV4-2 and TRBJ1-1; the match to TRBD1 covers 7 bases. Germline V gene data show CDR1 as LGHNA and CDR2 as YNFKEQ. V shed 1 base and J 1 base; nucleotides not matched to a gene: 15. CDR3 length: 19 residues. CDR3 nucleotides: TGTGCCAGCAGCCAAGGTCCTTTTTTAGGGGGCGGGAAGAACACTGAAGCTTTCTTT. Residues: CASSQGPFLGGGKNTEAFF.

The chain combines TRBV6-5 with TRBJ2-1, with D possibly being TRBD1 or TRBD2 (7 bases each). Germline V lookup: CDR1 MNHEY, CDR2 SVGAGI. The CDR3 is 14 residues long. V lost 5 bases and J lost 10, with 18 bases in between. The CDR3 nucleotides read TGTGCCAGCAGTCGCGACAGGGAAGCGGGGGAGCAGTTCTTC. The encoded protein is CASSRDREAGEQFF.

The chain employs TRBV6-6 and TRBJ1-6; TRBD1 agrees at 7 bases. The CDR3 covers 14 residues. CDR1 and CDR2 (germline): MNHNY, SVGAGI (reference sequence). Trimming at V came to 2 bases and at J to 9 bases, leaving 4 bases not matched to a gene. This CDR3 reads CASSYEQGISPLHF. For the CDR3, the DNA is TGTGCCAGCAGTTACGAACAGGGGATTTCACCCCTCCACTTT.

The genes are TRBV4-1 and TRBJ2-7; no clear D. The germline V gene encodes CDR1 MGHRA and CDR2 YSYEKL. The length of the CDR3 is 14 residues. V dropped 0 bases and J dropped 2 bases, with 8 bases sitting between them. The chain's CDR3 is CASSQDPGTYEQYF. CDR3 in DNA: TGCGCCAGCAGCCAAGACCCCGGAACCTACGAGCAGTACTTC.

The V and J genes are TRBV27 and TRBJ2-1; 7 nucleotides match TRBD2. From germline, CDR1 is MNHEY and CDR2 SMNVEV (reference sequence). This CDR3 is built from 14 residues. V shed 0 bases, J shed 8 bases, and the junction held 4 bases outside the gene matches. Here the CDR3 reads CASSLSLGGDEQFF. The DNA for the CDR3 is TGTGCCAGCAGTTTATCGTTGGGAGGGGATGAGCAGTTCTTC.

This clone came up once. The V and J genes are TRBV19 and TRBJ1-3, with D perhaps TRBD1 (5 bases). V was trimmed by 4 bases and J by 4 bases, leaving 20 bases between them. The CDR3 length is 17 residues. Germline V gives CDR1 LNHDA, CDR2 SQIVND (reference sequence). Here the CDR3 reads CASSRFPGGAGGNTIYF. The CDR3 coding sequence is TGTGCCAGTAGTAGATTTCCGGGGGGAGCAGGCGGAAACACCATATATTTT.

The chain couples TRBV5-1 to TRBJ1-2; the match to TRBD1 covers 8 bases. The J segment lost 5 bases and the V segment lost 4 bases, leaving 4 bases of the junction unmatched. CDR3 length: 13 residues. Germline CDR1 and CDR2: SGHRS and YFSETQ. The CDR3 bases are TGCGCCAGCAGCCGGGACAGGATTTATGGCTACACCTTC. As protein: CASSRDRIYGYTF.

The chain recombines TRBV30 with TRBJ2-1, with 8 bases lining up with TRBD1. Germline assignment: CDR1 GTSNPN and CDR2 SVGIG (reference sequence). V lost 1 base and J lost 6; bases outside the gene matches: 8. This CDR3 has 15 residues. CDR3 sequence (DNA): TGTGCCTGGAGTGATGGACAGGGAACGGTCAATGAGCAGTTCTTC. This gives the protein CAWSDGQGTVNEQFF.

A few counts support this clone. The V gene is TRBV6-5, the J gene TRBJ1-2; D uncertain. This CDR3 region has 10 residues. Germline V CDR1 and CDR2: MNHEY, SVGAGI. Trimming took 4 bases from V and 8 from J, leaving 5 bases between them. Here the CDR3 reads CASSSDGYTF. In nucleotides, the CDR3 is TGTGCCAGCAGTTCCGACGGCTACACCTTC.

V is TRBV3-1 (or the pseudogene TRBV3-2) and J is TRBJ1-2; a possible D gene is TRBD1 (5 bases). CDR1 is LGHDT and CDR2 is YNNKEL in the germline V gene (reference sequence). The CDR3 contains 16 residues. V shed 6 bases and J shed 1 base, with 18 bases lying between them. This CDR3 reads CASSLRGENYNYGYTF. DNA of the CDR3: TGTGCCAGCAGTCTAAGAGGGGAAAACTATAACTATGGCTACACCTTC.

This clone was seen only once. The V and J genes are TRBV28 and TRBJ1-1; unclear D gene. This CDR3 has 11 amino acids. V lost 3 bases and J lost 4, with 3 bases in between. Germline CDR1 and CDR2: MDHEN and SYDVKM. DNA of the CDR3: TGTGCCAGCAGTTTGACCACTGAAGCTTTCTTT. This codes for CASSLTTEAFF.

The chain uses TRBV6-5 and TRBJ2-5; TRBD1 matches 11 bases. Germline V lookup: CDR1 MNHEY, CDR2 SVGAGI. The CDR3 has 14 residues. J lost 5 bases, V lost 4 bases, and 3 bases had no gene match. CDR3 DNA: TGTGCCAGCAGTTGGGACAGGGGGTCGGAGACCCAGTACTTC. Translating gives CASSWDRGSETQYF.

Only one count was recorded for this clone. V usage is TRBV7-9 and J usage is TRBJ2-4, with D possibly matching TRBD1 (5 bases). From germline, CDR1 is SEHNR and CDR2 FQNEAQ (reference sequence). Trimming shortened V by 2 bases and J by 0 bases, and 14 bases separated the two germline ends. This CDR3 contains 17 residues. The CDR3 spells CASSLPSTAKAKNIQYF. CDR3 DNA: TGTGCCAGCAGCTTACCTTCGACAGCCAAAGCCAAAAACATTCAGTACTTC.

This clone was seen more than once but under ten times. The chain links TRBV28 to TRBJ1-5; D gene unclear. Per germline, CDR1 MDHEN and CDR2 SYDVKM. The V gene lost 4 bases and the J gene lost 5 bases, with 12 bases spanning the gap. CDR3 length equals 14 residues. The CDR3: CASSYIGGDQPQHF. CDR3 sequence (DNA): TGTGCCAGCAGTTACATCGGCGGGGATCAGCCCCAGCATTTT.

The CDR3: CASSLLRAGGPQHF. CDR3 DNA: TGTGCCAGCAGTTTACTCCGCGCGGGGGGGCCCCAGCATTTT. The chain carries TRBV28 and TRBJ1-5; perhaps TRBD1 as D (5 bases). The CDR3 has 14 amino acids. The germline V gene has CDR1 MDHEN and CDR2 SYDVKM. Trimming pared 2 bases from V and 9 bases from J, leaving 14 bases between.

As regards this clone: This sample also contains other DNA sequences that code for the same CDR3. The CDR3 bases are TGTGCCAGTAGTATCTACGGTTCTGGAAACACCATATATTTT. Translating gives CASSIYGSGNTIYF. The chain employs TRBV19 and TRBJ1-3; D is undetermined. This CDR3 has 14 amino acids. V was cut by 3 bases and J by 1 base, with 7 bases left in between. Looked up from germline, CDR1 is LNHDA and CDR2 is SQIVND (reference sequence).

This chain uses TRBV28 with TRBJ2-1; D is unresolved. The CDR3 length is 15 residues. In germline, CDR1 is MDHEN, CDR2 SYDVKM. Trimming shortened V by 7 bases and J by 5 bases, and 18 bases separated the two germline ends. This CDR3 is CASTPLEFLNNEQFF. CDR3 coding DNA: TGTGCCAGCACTCCCCTAGAGTTTTTAAACAATGAGCAGTTCTTC.

The rearrangement joins TRBV5-6 to TRBJ2-7; D is undetermined. Trimming shortened V by 0 bases and J by 2 bases, and 12 bases separated the two germline ends. Germline loops: CDR1 SGHDT, CDR2 YYEEEE. This CDR3 is built from 15 residues. CDR3 sequence (DNA): TGTGCCAGCAGCTTGGGTGCAATTCGCCCCTACGAGCAGTACTTC. Translation gives CASSLGAIRPYEQYF.